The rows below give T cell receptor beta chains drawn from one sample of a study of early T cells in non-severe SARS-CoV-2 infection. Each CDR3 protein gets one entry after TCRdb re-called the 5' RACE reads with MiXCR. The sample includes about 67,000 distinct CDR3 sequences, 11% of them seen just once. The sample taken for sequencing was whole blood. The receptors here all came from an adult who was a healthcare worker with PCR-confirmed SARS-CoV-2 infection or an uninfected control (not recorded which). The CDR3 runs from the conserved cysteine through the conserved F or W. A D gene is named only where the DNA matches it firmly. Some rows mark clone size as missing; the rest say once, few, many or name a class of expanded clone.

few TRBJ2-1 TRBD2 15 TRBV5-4 CASSHGLAGRNEQFF TGTGCCAGCAGCCATGGACTAGCGGGACGCAATGAGCAGTTCTTC
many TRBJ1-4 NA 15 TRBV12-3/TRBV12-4 CASRSSTEGGEKLFF TGTGCCAGCAGATCATCGACAGAAGGGGGTGAAAAACTGTTTTTT
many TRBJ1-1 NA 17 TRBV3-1 CASSQGPVAGQNTEAFF TGTGCCAGCAGCCAAGGGCCCGTGGCAGGGCAGAACACTGAAGCTTTCTTT
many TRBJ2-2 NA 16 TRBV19 CASTSDDKMNTGELFF TGTGCCAGTACCTCGGATGACAAGATGAACACCGGGGAGCTGTTTTTT
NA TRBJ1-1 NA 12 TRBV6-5 CASWDRLTEAFF TGTGCCAGCTGGGATAGACTCACTGAAGCTTTCTTT
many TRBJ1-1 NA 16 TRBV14 CASSPHQGSMNTEAFF TGTGCCAGCAGCCCTCACCAGGGGTCAATGAACACTGAAGCTTTCTTT
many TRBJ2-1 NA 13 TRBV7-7 CASSPSPYNEQFF TGTGCTAGCAGCCCAAGCCCCTACAATGAGCAGTTCTTC
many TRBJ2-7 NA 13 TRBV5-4 CASSSFGGNEQYF TGTGCCAGCAGCTCCTTTGGGGGTAACGAGCAGTACTTC
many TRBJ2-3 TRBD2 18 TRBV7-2 CASRQQGLAGGRTDTQYF TGTGCCAGCAGGCAACAGGGACTAGCGGGGGGGCGGACAGATACGCAGTATTTT
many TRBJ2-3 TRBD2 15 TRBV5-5 CASSLGRGRTDTQYF TGTGCCAGCAGCTTGGGGCGGGGGAGGACAGATACGCAGTATTTT
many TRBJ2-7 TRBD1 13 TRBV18 CASSPGTAYEQYF TGTGCCAGCAGCCCGGGGACAGCCTACGAGCAGTACTTC
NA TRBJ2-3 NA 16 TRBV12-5 CASAPHQEVSTDTQYF TGTGCTAGTGCCCCTCACCAGGAGGTTTCCACAGATACGCAGTATTTT
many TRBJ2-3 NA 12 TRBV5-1 CASSLVGDTQYF TGCGCCAGCAGCTTGGTCGGTGATACGCAGTATTTT
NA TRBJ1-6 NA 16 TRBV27 CASSFSANSYNSPLHF TGTGCCAGCAGTTTTAGTGCGAACTCCTATAATTCACCCCTCCACTTT
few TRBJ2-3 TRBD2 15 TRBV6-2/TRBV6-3 CASSELAGGSDTQYF TGTGCCAGCAGCGAACTAGCGGGGGGCTCAGATACGCAGTATTTT
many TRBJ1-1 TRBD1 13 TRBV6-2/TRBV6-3 CASRDRVYTEAFF TGTGCCAGCAGGGACAGGGTGTACACTGAAGCTTTCTTT
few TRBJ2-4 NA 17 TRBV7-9 CASSFFRATRAQNIQYF TGTGCCAGCAGCTTTTTCCGGGCCACGAGAGCCCAAAACATTCAGTACTTC
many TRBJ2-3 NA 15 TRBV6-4 CASSSSAGATDTQYF NA
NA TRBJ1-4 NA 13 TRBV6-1 CASTGDRKEKLFF TGTGCCAGCACGGGAGACAGGAAGGAAAAACTGTTTTTT
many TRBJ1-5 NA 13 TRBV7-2 CASSVQVNQPQHF TGTGCCAGCAGCGTTCAAGTCAATCAGCCCCAGCATTTT
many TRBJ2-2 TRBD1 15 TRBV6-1 CASSEGTGDTGELFF TGTGCCAGCAGTGAAGGGACAGGGGACACCGGGGAGCTGTTTTTT
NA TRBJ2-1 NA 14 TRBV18 CASSLTLDIYEQFF TGTGCCAGCTCACTAACTCTCGACATTTACGAGCAGTTCTTC
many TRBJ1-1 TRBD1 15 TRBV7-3 CASSLGDREGTEAFF TGTGCCAGCAGCTTAGGAGACAGGGAGGGAACTGAAGCTTTCTTT
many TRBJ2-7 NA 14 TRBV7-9 CASRPTEQIYEQYF TGTGCCAGCAGACCTACTGAACAAATCTACGAGCAGTACTTC
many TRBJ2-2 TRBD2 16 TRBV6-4 CASSQSAGGPNGELFF TGTGCCAGCAGCCAATCAGCGGGGGGGCCGAACGGGGAGCTGTTTTTT
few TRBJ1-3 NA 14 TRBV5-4 CASSTDISGNTIYF TGTGCCAGCAGTACGGACATCTCTGGAAACACCATATATTTT
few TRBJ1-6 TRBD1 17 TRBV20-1 CSARDVQGASLGSPLHF TGCAGTGCTAGAGACGTACAGGGGGCGAGTCTTGGTTCACCCCTCCACTTT
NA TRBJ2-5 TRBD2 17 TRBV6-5 CASSYSTLAGVQETQYF TGTGCCAGCAGTTACTCGACCCTAGCGGGGGTCCAAGAGACCCAGTACTTC
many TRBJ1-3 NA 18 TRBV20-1 CSASADSQNMGSGNTIYF TGCAGTGCCAGTGCGGACAGCCAGAACATGGGCTCTGGAAACACCATATATTTT
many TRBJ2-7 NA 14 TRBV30 CAWSVEAGRHEQYF TGTGCCTGGAGTGTAGAGGCAGGGAGACACGAGCAGTACTTC
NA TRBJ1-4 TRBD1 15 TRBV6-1 CASSERDRKNEKLFF TGTGCCAGCAGTGAAAGGGACAGGAAGAATGAAAAACTGTTTTTT
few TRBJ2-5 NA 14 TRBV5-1 CASSPGQEGETQYF TGCGCCAGCAGCCCCGGACAGGAGGGAGAGACCCAGTACTTC
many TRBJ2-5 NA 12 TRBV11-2 CASSLVFETQYF TGTGCCAGCAGCTTAGTCTTCGAGACCCAGTACTTC
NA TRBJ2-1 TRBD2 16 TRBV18 CASSPPSSGPYNEQFF TGTGCCAGCTCACCACCTTCTAGCGGTCCATACAATGAGCAGTTCTTC
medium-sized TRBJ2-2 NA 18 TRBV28 CASSFYHITGSNTGELFF TGTGCCAGCAGTTTTTACCACATTACAGGATCAAACACCGGGGAGCTGTTTTTT
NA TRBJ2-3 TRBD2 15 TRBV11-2 CASSTGLAEIDTQYF TGTGCCAGCAGCACCGGACTAGCGGAGATAGATACGCAGTATTTT
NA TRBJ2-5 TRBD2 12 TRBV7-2 CASSGTWETQYF TGTGCCAGTAGCGGGACCTGGGAGACCCAGTACTTC
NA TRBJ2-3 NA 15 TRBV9 CASSVGGARTDTQYF TGTGCCAGCAGCGTAGGTGGGGCCCGCACAGATACGCAGTATTTT
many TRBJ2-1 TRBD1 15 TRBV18 CASSPGTGASNEQFF TGTGCCAGCTCGCCGGGGACAGGGGCTTCAAATGAGCAGTTCTTC
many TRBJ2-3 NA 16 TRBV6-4 CASSDSGSSSTDTQYF TGTGCCAGCAGTGACTCAGGCAGCTCTAGCACAGATACGCAGTATTTT
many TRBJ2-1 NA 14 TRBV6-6 CASGILLGRDEQFF TGTGCCAGCGGCATCCTTCTTGGTCGGGATGAGCAGTTCTTC
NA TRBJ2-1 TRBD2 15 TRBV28 CASSPVTSGSDEQFF TGTGCCAGCAGCCCCGTGACTAGCGGGAGCGATGAGCAGTTCTTC
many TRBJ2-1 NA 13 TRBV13 CASSLDYYNEQFF TGTGCCAGCAGCTTAGATTACTACAATGAGCAGTTCTTC
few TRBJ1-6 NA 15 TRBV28 CASSLQSSYNSPLHF TGTGCCAGCAGTCTGCAGAGCTCCTATAATTCACCCCTCCACTTT
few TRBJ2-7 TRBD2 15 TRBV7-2 CASSLGGGLAYEQYF TGTGCCAGCAGCTTAGGTGGGGGACTAGCGTACGAGCAGTACTTC
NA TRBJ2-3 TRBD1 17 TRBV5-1 CASSLQGGTWSTDTQYF TGCGCCAGCAGCTTACAGGGGGGAACTTGGAGCACAGATACGCAGTATTTT
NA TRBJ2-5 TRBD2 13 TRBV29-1 CSVDHGGTETQYF TGCAGCGTTGATCACGGGGGGACGGAGACCCAGTACTTC
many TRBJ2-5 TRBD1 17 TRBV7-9 CASSSSQTGSGGETQYF TGTGCCAGCAGCTCCAGTCAGACAGGGTCAGGTGGAGAGACCCAGTACTTC
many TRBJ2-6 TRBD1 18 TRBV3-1 CASSQEADRVAGANVLTF TGTGCCAGCAGCCAAGAGGCGGACAGGGTGGCTGGGGCCAACGTCCTGACTTTC
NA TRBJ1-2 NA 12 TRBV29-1 CSVEDSRYGYTF TGCAGCGTTGAAGACAGTAGATATGGCTACACCTTC
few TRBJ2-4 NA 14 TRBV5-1 CASSFEQGKNIQYF TGCGCCAGCAGCTTCGAACAGGGCAAAAACATTCAGTACTTC
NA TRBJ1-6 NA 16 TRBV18 CASSPSSDLLNSPLHF TGTGCCAGCTCACCATCGTCAGACCTACTGAATTCACCCCTCCACTTT